This passage covers 23 T cell receptor beta chains from one sample sequenced in a study of blood T cell repertoires in COVID-19. The table came from immunoSEQ multiplex PCR; TCRdb's copy has only in-frame clones and leaves some out. Of fewer than 250,000 clones in the sample, 83% are singletons; the top ten hold less than 3.5%. The sequencing input was peripheral blood. The receptor set was obtained from a man aged 50 to 60 with active or convalescent COVID-19.

V and J are TRBV6-5 and TRBJ1-2, with TRBD1 matching 7 bases. The V gene's germline CDR1 is MNHEY and CDR2 SVGAGI. The CDR3 is made up of 14 amino acids. The V and J ends lost 6 bases and 7 bases, in that order; junction bases with no gene match: 11. Written as DNA, the CDR3 is TGTGCCAGCAGCCGACAACAGGGGTCGTCTGGCTACACCTTC. Translation gives CASSRQQGSSGYTF.

The chain joins TRBV6-5 to TRBJ1-2; D possibly corresponds to TRBD1 (5 bases). The V and J ends lost 6 bases and 8 bases respectively, with 16 bases between them. In germline, CDR1 is MNHEY, CDR2 SVGAGI. There are 13 residues in the CDR3. The CDR3 region is CASRTGGTRGYTF. CDR3 coding DNA: TGTGCCAGCAGGACGGGGGGAACGCGAGGCTACACCTTC.

The chain carries TRBV7-2 and TRBJ2-7, with a tentative D call TRBD1 (6 bases). The germline V gene has CDR1 SGHTA and CDR2 FQGNSA. V lost 2 bases to trimming and J lost 2 bases, with 16 bases between them. The CDR3 sequence is 16 residues long. CDR3 bases: TGTGCCAGCAGCTTAAGAGGGTCAGGGGCCACCTACGAGCAGTACTTC. Translating gives CASSLRGSGATYEQYF.

The chain recombines TRBV4-3 with TRBJ1-4; D ambiguous. This CDR3 spans 17 amino acids. CDR1 LGHNA and CDR2 YSLEER come from the germline V gene. The V gene lost 0 bases and the J gene lost 4 bases, with 15 bases spanning the gap. The DNA for the CDR3 is TGCGCCAGCAGCCAAGATGGGCGGGCTGCCCTTAATGAAAAACTGTTTTTT. As protein: CASSQDGRAALNEKLFF.

V gene TRBV7-9 combines with J gene TRBJ2-7, with a weak D call TRBD2 (5 bases). This CDR3 comprises 15 residues. Trimming removed 0 bases at V and 5 bases at J, with 14 bases between. Germline V gives CDR1 SEHNR, CDR2 FQNEAQ (reference sequence). The CDR3, as DNA: TGTGCCAGCAGCTTAGCGCACCCCGGGGTCGACGAGCAGTACTTC. This gives the protein CASSLAHPGVDEQYF.

The chain has TRBV24-1 and TRBJ2-1; a possible D gene is TRBD2 (6 bases). The V gene lost 7 bases and the J gene lost 5 bases, with 14 bases spanning the gap. Germline values: CDR1 KGHDR, CDR2 SFDVKD. This CDR3 has 14 residues. The chain's CDR3 is CATSDRQRDNEQFF. In nucleotides, the CDR3 is TGTGCCACCAGCGACCGTCAGCGGGACAATGAGCAGTTCTTC.

This CDR3 is CASSPRGRGENEQFF. CDR3 sequence (DNA): TGTGCCAGCTCACCAAGGGGGAGGGGAGAGAATGAGCAGTTCTTC. V and J are TRBV18 and TRBJ2-1; TRBD2 might be the D (7 bases). The ends were cut back, 2 bases at V and 7 bases at J, with 15 bases in the middle. Germline V gives CDR1 KGHSH, CDR2 LQKENI. The CDR3 sequence is 15 residues long.

The CDR3 DNA reads TGTGCCAGCAGCGCGGGACTTACCTACGAGCAGTACTTC. This translates into CASSAGLTYEQYF. The rearrangement uses TRBV7-9 and TRBJ2-7; tentative D call: TRBD2 (6 bases). Germline CDR1 and CDR2: SEHNR and FQNEAQ (reference sequence). The CDR3 runs 13 residues. The ends were cut back, 5 bases at V and 2 bases at J, with 10 bases in the middle.

The chain recombines TRBV30 with TRBJ2-5; tentatively, D is TRBD2 (5 bases). The CDR3 loop spans 15 amino acids. Trimming removed 2 bases at V and 5 bases at J, with 18 bases between. Germline V lookup: CDR1 GTSNPN, CDR2 SVGIG (reference sequence). Written as DNA, the CDR3 is TGTGCCTGGAGTTCCCCTCCGGGGATCAGGGAGACCCAGTACTTC. Residues: CAWSSPPGIRETQYF.

The V call is TRBV7-8, the J call TRBJ1-2; 10 nucleotides align to TRBD1. Germline CDR1 SGHVS, CDR2 FQNEAQ. CDR3 size: 17 residues. V lost 5 bases to trimming and J lost 6 bases; unmatched junction nucleotides: 15. DNA of the CDR3: TGTGCCAGCAGCGTGAGCCGGGACAGGGGCTTTTTGGATGGCTACACCTTC. Residues: CASSVSRDRGFLDGYTF.

V usage is TRBV5-4 and J usage is TRBJ1-6; 7 bases agree with TRBD1. There are 19 residues in the CDR3. With V trimmed by 4 bases and J by 0 bases, 13 bases remained unmatched. CDR1 and CDR2 (germline): SGHNT, YYREEE (reference sequence). The CDR3 DNA is TGTGCCAGCAGCCCCCTACCTCCGGGACAGAGCTCCTATAATTCACCCCTCCACTTT. Translated, it gives CASSPLPPGQSSYNSPLHF.

The chain employs TRBV6-2 or TRBV6-3 and TRBJ2-4, with D possibly matching TRBD2 (5 bases). The CDR3 runs 15 residues. V dropped 3 bases and J dropped 1 base, with 10 bases sitting between them. In germline, CDR1 is MNHEY, CDR2 SVGEGT. The CDR3 nucleotides are TGTGCCAGCAGTTATCTCTCGGGGGCCAAAAACATTCAGTACTTC. Amino acids: CASSYLSGAKNIQYF.

The chain links TRBV18 to TRBJ2-7, with a tentative D call TRBD1 (6 bases). Germline assignment: CDR1 KGHSH and CDR2 LQKENI. The germline V and J ends were trimmed by 3 bases and 2 bases, with 11 bases remaining between them. The CDR3 loop spans 14 amino acids. This CDR3 reads CASSPGTLTYEQYF. The CDR3 coding sequence is TGTGCCAGCTCACCCGGGACACTTACCTACGAGCAGTACTTC.

In DNA, the CDR3 is TGTGCCAGCAGTGAGGCAGCGGGGTGGGAGACCCAGTACTTC. It specifies CASSEAAGWETQYF. The genes are TRBV6-1 and TRBJ2-5; 7 bases agree with TRBD2. The CDR3 totals 14 residues. J gave up 5 bases and V 3 bases, and 6 bases lay outside the gene matches. Germline-derived CDR1 and CDR2 are MNHNS and SASEGT.

The rearrangement links TRBV28 to TRBJ2-2, with D possibly matching TRBD2 (6 bases). The V gene's germline CDR1 is MDHEN and CDR2 SYDVKM. Trimming stripped 3 bases from V and 5 bases from J, with 16 bases between. The CDR3 covers 16 residues. DNA of the CDR3: TGTGCCAGCAGTTTTGAAGGGGCGGGACGGACCGGGGAGCTGTTTTTT. Translation: CASSFEGAGRTGELFF.

V is TRBV4-3 and J is TRBJ2-5, with 9 positions matching TRBD2. The CDR3 contains 16 residues. V dropped 0 bases and J dropped 3; count of bases not matched to a gene: 5. Germline CDR1 reads LGHNA; CDR2 reads YSLEER. DNA for the CDR3: TGCGCCAGCAGCCAAGAAGGGACTAGCCTAAAAGAGACCCAGTACTTC. Translating gives CASSQEGTSLKETQYF.

The V call is TRBV5-4, the J call TRBJ2-1; TRBD2 aligns across 7 bases. V was pared by 4 bases and J by 7 bases, with 11 bases of the junction left unmatched. Germline V lookup: CDR1 SGHNT, CDR2 YYREEE (reference sequence). This CDR3 spans 15 amino acids. CDR3 DNA sequence: TGTGCCAGCAGCCTTGGGGGGGTCGATTCGAATGAGCAGTTCTTC. This translates into CASSLGGVDSNEQFF.

This chain uses TRBV7-2 with TRBJ1-3, with a possible D match to TRBD1 (5 bases). This CDR3 is built from 15 residues. Looked up from germline, CDR1 is SGHTA and CDR2 is FQGNSA. The ends were cut back, 5 bases at V and 4 bases at J, with 15 bases in the middle. The CDR3 sequence is CASSLSGGSGNTIYF. The DNA for the CDR3 is TGTGCCAGCAGCCTCTCCGGGGGGTCCGGAAACACCATATATTTT.

This rearrangement joins TRBV28 to TRBJ2-7; D is unclear. Germline CDR1 is MDHEN and CDR2 is SYDVKM. V lost 7 bases and J lost 1, with 8 bases in between. The CDR3 runs to 12 residues. This CDR3 reads CASTSSSYEQYF. DNA of the CDR3: TGTGCCAGCACCTCTTCTTCCTACGAGCAGTACTTC. Variable domain in full (rest from reference TRBV28 and TRBJ2-7): DVKVTQSSRYLVKRTGEKVFLECVQDMDHENMFWYRQDPGLGLRLIYFSYDVKMKEKGDIPEGYSVSREKKERFSLILESASTNQTSMYLCASTSSSYEQYFGPGTRLTVT.

This chain uses TRBV20-1 with TRBJ1-1; D not resolved. Germline-derived CDR1 and CDR2 are DFQATT and SNEGSKA (reference sequence). V shed 5 bases and J shed 4 bases, with 8 bases lying between them. The CDR3 length is 11 residues. The CDR3 loop reads CSAPGRTEAFF. In DNA form, the CDR3 reads TGCAGTGCTCCCGGTCGCACTGAAGCTTTCTTT.

The gene calls are TRBV27 and TRBJ2-1, with TRBD2 identical over 7 bases. J was trimmed by 8 bases and V by 3 bases; bases with no gene match: 4. CDR3 length equals 13 residues. Germline-derived CDR1 and CDR2 are MNHEY and SMNVEV (reference sequence). This chain's CDR3 is CASSFHGLDEQFF. In DNA form, the CDR3 reads TGTGCCAGCAGTTTCCACGGACTAGATGAGCAGTTCTTC.

This clone came up a few times. This chain connects TRBV19 to TRBJ2-1; TRBD2 matches 10 bases. The germline CDR1 and CDR2 sequences are LNHDA and SQIVND (reference sequence). This CDR3 is 14 amino acids long. With 6 bases clipped from V and 7 bases from J, the junction kept 6 bases outside the gene matches. In DNA form, the CDR3 reads TGTGCCAGTAGGCCAGCGGGAGGGCATAATGAGCAGTTCTTC. This encodes CASRPAGGHNEQFF.

The chain links TRBV20-1 to TRBJ1-2; D is possibly TRBD1 (6 bases). Germline CDR1 DFQATT, CDR2 SNEGSKA (reference sequence). The CDR3 covers 13 residues. V lost 3 bases, J lost 6 bases, and 14 bases lay in between. Here the CDR3 DNA reads TGCAGTGCTAGTATAACAGGGCGGGATGGCTACACCTTC. Its translation: CSASITGRDGYTF.